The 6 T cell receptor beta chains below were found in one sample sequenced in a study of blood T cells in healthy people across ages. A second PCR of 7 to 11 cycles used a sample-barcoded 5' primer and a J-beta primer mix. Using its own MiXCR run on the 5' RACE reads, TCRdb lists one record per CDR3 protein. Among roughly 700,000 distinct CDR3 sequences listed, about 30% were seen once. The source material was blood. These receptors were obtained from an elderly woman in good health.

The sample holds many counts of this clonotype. CDR3 sequence: CASSIQGREQFF. The CDR3 nucleotides read TGTGCCAGCAGTATACAGGGGCGAGAGCAGTTCTTC. The chain joins TRBV6-6 to TRBJ2-1; TRBD1 matches at 7 bases. The germline CDR1 and CDR2 sequences are MNHNY and SVGAGI (reference sequence). Trimming at V came to 5 bases and at J to 10 bases, leaving 5 bases not matched to a gene. This CDR3 has 12 amino acids.

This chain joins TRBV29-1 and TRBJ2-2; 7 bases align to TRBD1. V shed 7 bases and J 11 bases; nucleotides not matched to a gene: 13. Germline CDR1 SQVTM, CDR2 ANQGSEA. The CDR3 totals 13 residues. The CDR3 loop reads CSASPTGLGELFF. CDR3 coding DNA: TGCAGCGCTAGCCCGACAGGGCTCGGAGAGCTGTTTTTT.

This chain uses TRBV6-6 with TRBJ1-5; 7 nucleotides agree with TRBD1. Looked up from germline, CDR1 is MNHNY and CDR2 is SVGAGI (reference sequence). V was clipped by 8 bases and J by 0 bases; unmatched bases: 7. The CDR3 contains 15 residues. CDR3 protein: CASRPGQYSNQPQHF. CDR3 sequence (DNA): TGTGCCAGCCGTCCGGGACAGTATAGCAATCAGCCCCAGCATTTT.

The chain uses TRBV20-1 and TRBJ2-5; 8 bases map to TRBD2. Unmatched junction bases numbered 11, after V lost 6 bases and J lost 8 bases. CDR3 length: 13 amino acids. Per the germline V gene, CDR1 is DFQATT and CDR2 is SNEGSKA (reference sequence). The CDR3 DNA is TGCAGTGCCCTGGCGGGGGGCGGGGACACCCAGTACTTC. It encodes CSALAGGGDTQYF.

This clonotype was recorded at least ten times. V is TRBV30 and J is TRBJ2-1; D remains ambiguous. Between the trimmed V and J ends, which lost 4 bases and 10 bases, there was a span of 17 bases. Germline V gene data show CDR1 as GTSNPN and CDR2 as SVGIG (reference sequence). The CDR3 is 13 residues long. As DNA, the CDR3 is TGTGCCTGGATCGCACCGCATGCCATGGAGCAGTTCTTC. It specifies CAWIAPHAMEQFF.

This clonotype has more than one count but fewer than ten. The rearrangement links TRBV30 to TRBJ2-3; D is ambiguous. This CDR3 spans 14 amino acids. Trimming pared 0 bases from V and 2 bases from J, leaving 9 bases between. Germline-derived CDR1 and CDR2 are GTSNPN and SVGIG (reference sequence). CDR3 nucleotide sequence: TGTGCCTGGAGTGTAAGAAAATTCACAGATACGCAGTATTTT. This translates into CAWSVRKFTDTQYF.